These T cell receptor beta chains were read from a single sample in a study of cytomegalovirus exposure and HLA in healthy donors. Profiling relied on immunoSEQ multiplex PCR, and the TCRdb table lists in-frame clones only, not all of them. The data hold 100,000 or so clones, with approximately 81% observed a single time. The sample comprised PBMCs. Source of these receptors: a female donor in good health and CMV-seropositive. Both conserved end residues are part of each CDR3. D genes are given only for firm matches. Rows give clone size only sometimes, using once, few, many, or a class for an expanded clone.

size	J	length	D	V	CDR3	DNA
once	TRBJ2-3	16	-	TRBV5-4	CAISHYYRMSTDTQYF	TGTGCCATCTCGCACTACTACAGGATGAGCACAGATACGCAGTATTTT
-	TRBJ2-5	16	TRBD2	TRBV5-4	CASSPVMWGGAETQYF	TGTGCCAGCAGCCCCGTGATGTGGGGGGGAGCAGAGACCCAGTACTTC
once	TRBJ1-3	16	TRBD1	TRBV9	CASSVAERGLGNTIYF	TGTGCCAGCAGCGTAGCGGAAAGGGGGCTTGGAAACACCATATATTTT
-	TRBJ2-5	14	-	TRBV5-1	CASSLVPIQETQYF	TGCGCCAGCAGCTTGGTTCCCATTCAAGAGACCCAGTACTTC
once	TRBJ2-5	14	TRBD2	TRBV12-5	CASALAGGRETQYF	TGTGCTAGTGCTCTAGCGGGAGGGCGAGAGACCCAGTACTTC
few	TRBJ2-1	12	TRBD1	TRBV10-2	CASSNRGREQFF	TGCGCCAGCAGTAACAGGGGTCGGGAGCAGTTCTTC
-	TRBJ2-7	13	-	TRBV10-3	CAIGGPGIYEQYF	TGTGCCATCGGAGGCCCGGGGATCTACGAGCAGTACTTC
-	TRBJ1-5	13	-	TRBV27	CASRATGQQPQHF	TGTGCCAGCAGGGCCACAGGGCAACAGCCCCAGCATTTT
-	TRBJ1-2	16	TRBD1	TRBV6-6	CASSYGRGKGNDGYTF	TGTGCCAGCAGTTACGGCAGGGGGAAGGGTAACGATGGCTACACCTTC
once	TRBJ2-1	18	TRBD2	TRBV10-2	CASSEANLGLAAYNEQFF	TGCGCCAGCAGTGAAGCAAACTTGGGACTAGCGGCCTACAATGAGCAGTTCTTC
-	TRBJ2-1	13	-	TRBV19	CAIRTAQRGEQFF	TGTGCCATTCGGACAGCCCAGCGTGGTGAGCAGTTCTTC
-	TRBJ2-3	15	TRBD2	TRBV6-1	CASTLMLAGGDTQYF	TGTGCCAGCACCTTGATGCTAGCGGGAGGAGATACGCAGTATTTT
-	TRBJ2-6	15	TRBD1	TRBV30	CAWSVGGSGANGLTF	TGTGCCTGGAGTGTAGGGGGCTCTGGGGCCAACGGCCTGACTTTC
-	TRBJ2-3	16	TRBD1	TRBV5-1	CASSPDAARGQDTQYF	TGCGCCAGCAGCCCCGATGCGGCAAGGGGGCAAGATACGCAGTATTTT
-	TRBJ1-5	17	TRBD1	TRBV6-1	CASSEYGQVYSNQPQHF	TGTGCCAGCAGTGAATATGGACAGGTCTATAGCAATCAGCCCCAGCATTTT
few	TRBJ1-2	14	-	TRBV15	CATSRGESDYGYTF	TGTGCCACCAGCAGAGGGGAGAGCGACTATGGCTACACCTTC
-	TRBJ1-4	20	TRBD1	TRBV30	CAWSARVGQGIILTNEKLFF	TGTGCCTGGAGTGCACGAGTAGGACAGGGGATTATACTAACTAATGAAAAACTGTTTTTT
few	TRBJ1-1	16	TRBD1	TRBV5-1	CASSSGQVRSGTEAFF	TGCGCCAGCAGCTCGGGACAGGTGAGATCTGGGACTGAAGCTTTCTTT
-	TRBJ2-4	17	TRBD2	TRBV10-3	CAILGLAEAIAKNSQYF	TGTGCCATCTTGGGCCTAGCGGAGGCCATAGCCAAAAACAGTCAGTACTTC
-	TRBJ2-7	16	TRBD2	TRBV11-2	CASSLGEGLRSYEQYF	TGTGCCAGCAGCTTAGGGGAGGGGCTTAGATCCTACGAGCAGTACTTC
-	TRBJ2-3	17	-	TRBV7-2	CASSPRKRKLLTDTQYF	TGTGCCAGCAGCCCCAGAAAGCGGAAGCTACTCACAGATACGCAGTATTTT
-	TRBJ2-7	15	TRBD1	TRBV2	CASRADRGPTYEQYF	TGTGCCAGCAGGGCGGACAGGGGGCCAACCTACGAGCAGTACTTC
-	TRBJ2-5	14	-	TRBV6-1	CASTQGRRQETQYF	TGTGCCAGCACCCAGGGCCGGCGCCAAGAGACCCAGTACTTC
-	TRBJ1-2	15	TRBD1	TRBV5-1	CASSLAGTGSYGYTF	TGCGCCAGCAGCTTGGCGGGGACAGGGAGTTATGGCTACACCTTC
-	TRBJ2-7	16	TRBD1	TRBV19	CASSIEVGQGTYEQYF	TGTGCCAGTAGTATCGAAGTCGGACAGGGGACCTACGAGCAGTACTTC
once	TRBJ2-2	13	-	TRBV5-4	CASKGREGEELFF	TGTGCCAGCAAAGGGAGGGAGGGGGAGGAGCTGTTTTTT
-	TRBJ1-3	15	-	TRBV5-1	CASSLDPFSGNTIYF	TGCGCCAGCAGCTTGGATCCCTTCTCTGGAAACACCATATATTTT
-	TRBJ2-7	13	-	TRBV5-5	CASSLVGTYEQYF	TGTGCCAGCAGCTTGGTCGGGACCTACGAGCAGTACTTC
-	TRBJ2-5	15	TRBD1	TRBV9	CASSVLGGVQETQYF	TGTGCCAGCAGCGTTTTAGGGGGCGTCCAAGAGACCCAGTACTTC
-	TRBJ2-7	13	-	TRBV5-6	CASSLDRSYEQYF	TGTGCCAGCAGCTTGGATCGCAGCTACGAGCAGTACTTC
-	TRBJ1-6	15	-	TRBV14	CASSPTGPYNSPLHF	TGTGCCAGCAGCCCTACAGGGCCCTATAATTCACCCCTCCACTTT
-	TRBJ2-3	16	TRBD2	TRBV5-4	CASSLGLAGVSDTQYF	TGTGCCAGCAGCTTGGGACTAGCGGGAGTCTCAGATACGCAGTATTTT
-	TRBJ2-3	16	TRBD2	TRBV19	CASSPGLALGTDTQYF	TGTGCCAGTAGTCCCGGACTAGCGCTGGGCACAGATACGCAGTATTTT